This T cell receptor (beta chain) was observed in a study of blood T cell repertoires in COVID-19 (dated by TCRdb to the early 2020s). Regarding the study in general: Collaborator samples came from the United States, Italy and Spain and covered acute and convalescent phases of COVID-19. The material from the prospective study consisted of cDNA or gDNA derived from T cells, B-cell-depleted T cells, or PBMCs. The samples were drawn from the first 160 participants of the ongoing ImmuneRACE study and from roughly 1,300 subjects provided by 6 global collaborators. Nearly every sample came with metadata listing a de-identified subject ID, COVID-19 status, age in years and sex. HLA class I and class II types, where available, came from metadata supplied by the sample provider rather than from assay-based typing. Subjects who had been exposed to COVID-19, were actively infected with it, or had recovered from it provided the deeply sampled blood TCRbeta repertoires that made up the dataset. The repertoires were released in a freely available public database intended as a resource for research on the immune response to SARS-CoV-2. Findings and caveats that apply to the study as a whole: Clinical and demographic metadata were provided uncurated, with the amount varying by source and participant.

V trim: 4 bases; J trim: 0 bases; unmatched bases: 6. The germline V gene (reference sequence) gives CDR1 as SGHKS and CDR2 as YYEKEE. From the cysteine up to the phenylalanine, the CDR3 has a length of 16 residues. Solely the CDR3 DNA is kept, with 48 bases framed from the first base. This clone appeared once. Its cognate antigen has yet to be identified. No base-level quality is on record; no much larger clone is a single base apart. The immunoSEQ Assay, a bias-controlled multiplex PCR, was used to amplify TCRbeta CDR3 regions from genomic DNA. The published analysis was carried out like this. Nucleated cell counts per sample were estimated from amplification of reference gene primers within the assay. Sequence reads were collapsed and filtered to measure the absolute abundance of every unique TCRbeta CDR3 rearrangement. For each sample, productive Simpson clonality was calculated as the square root of Simpson's diversity index over productive rearrangements. As stored in TCRdb, this immuneACCESS dataset retains in-frame rearrangements with V and J assigned. A fraction of the clones does not appear; measured against another copy, unresolved V genes explain less than half of the discrepancy, and the remainder lacks a known reason. V, J and clone size derive from that table, while D and trimming were established from the DNA sequence. The sample table contains about 260,000 clones; only one count was recorded for roughly four fifths of them. The ten most abundant clones make up 8% to 9.5% of the sample.

Another Seattle source contributed samples from volunteer blood donors who had recovered from COVID-19. Collaborating institutions collected whole blood in K2EDTA tubes following their own protocols. Collaborator samples were shipped for TCRbeta analysis as frozen whole blood, isolated PBMCs, or DNA extracted from either sample type. The V and J genes are TRBV5-5 and TRBJ2-4, and TRBD1 aligns with 8 junction nucleotides. The clonotype originates from a woman aged 50 to 60 who had recovered from COVID-19. The sequencing input was peripheral blood. The CDR3 corresponds to CASSRDRTIAKNIQYF. The DNA sequence follows: TGTGCCAGCAGCCGGGACAGGACCATAGCCAAAAACATTCAGTACTTC.